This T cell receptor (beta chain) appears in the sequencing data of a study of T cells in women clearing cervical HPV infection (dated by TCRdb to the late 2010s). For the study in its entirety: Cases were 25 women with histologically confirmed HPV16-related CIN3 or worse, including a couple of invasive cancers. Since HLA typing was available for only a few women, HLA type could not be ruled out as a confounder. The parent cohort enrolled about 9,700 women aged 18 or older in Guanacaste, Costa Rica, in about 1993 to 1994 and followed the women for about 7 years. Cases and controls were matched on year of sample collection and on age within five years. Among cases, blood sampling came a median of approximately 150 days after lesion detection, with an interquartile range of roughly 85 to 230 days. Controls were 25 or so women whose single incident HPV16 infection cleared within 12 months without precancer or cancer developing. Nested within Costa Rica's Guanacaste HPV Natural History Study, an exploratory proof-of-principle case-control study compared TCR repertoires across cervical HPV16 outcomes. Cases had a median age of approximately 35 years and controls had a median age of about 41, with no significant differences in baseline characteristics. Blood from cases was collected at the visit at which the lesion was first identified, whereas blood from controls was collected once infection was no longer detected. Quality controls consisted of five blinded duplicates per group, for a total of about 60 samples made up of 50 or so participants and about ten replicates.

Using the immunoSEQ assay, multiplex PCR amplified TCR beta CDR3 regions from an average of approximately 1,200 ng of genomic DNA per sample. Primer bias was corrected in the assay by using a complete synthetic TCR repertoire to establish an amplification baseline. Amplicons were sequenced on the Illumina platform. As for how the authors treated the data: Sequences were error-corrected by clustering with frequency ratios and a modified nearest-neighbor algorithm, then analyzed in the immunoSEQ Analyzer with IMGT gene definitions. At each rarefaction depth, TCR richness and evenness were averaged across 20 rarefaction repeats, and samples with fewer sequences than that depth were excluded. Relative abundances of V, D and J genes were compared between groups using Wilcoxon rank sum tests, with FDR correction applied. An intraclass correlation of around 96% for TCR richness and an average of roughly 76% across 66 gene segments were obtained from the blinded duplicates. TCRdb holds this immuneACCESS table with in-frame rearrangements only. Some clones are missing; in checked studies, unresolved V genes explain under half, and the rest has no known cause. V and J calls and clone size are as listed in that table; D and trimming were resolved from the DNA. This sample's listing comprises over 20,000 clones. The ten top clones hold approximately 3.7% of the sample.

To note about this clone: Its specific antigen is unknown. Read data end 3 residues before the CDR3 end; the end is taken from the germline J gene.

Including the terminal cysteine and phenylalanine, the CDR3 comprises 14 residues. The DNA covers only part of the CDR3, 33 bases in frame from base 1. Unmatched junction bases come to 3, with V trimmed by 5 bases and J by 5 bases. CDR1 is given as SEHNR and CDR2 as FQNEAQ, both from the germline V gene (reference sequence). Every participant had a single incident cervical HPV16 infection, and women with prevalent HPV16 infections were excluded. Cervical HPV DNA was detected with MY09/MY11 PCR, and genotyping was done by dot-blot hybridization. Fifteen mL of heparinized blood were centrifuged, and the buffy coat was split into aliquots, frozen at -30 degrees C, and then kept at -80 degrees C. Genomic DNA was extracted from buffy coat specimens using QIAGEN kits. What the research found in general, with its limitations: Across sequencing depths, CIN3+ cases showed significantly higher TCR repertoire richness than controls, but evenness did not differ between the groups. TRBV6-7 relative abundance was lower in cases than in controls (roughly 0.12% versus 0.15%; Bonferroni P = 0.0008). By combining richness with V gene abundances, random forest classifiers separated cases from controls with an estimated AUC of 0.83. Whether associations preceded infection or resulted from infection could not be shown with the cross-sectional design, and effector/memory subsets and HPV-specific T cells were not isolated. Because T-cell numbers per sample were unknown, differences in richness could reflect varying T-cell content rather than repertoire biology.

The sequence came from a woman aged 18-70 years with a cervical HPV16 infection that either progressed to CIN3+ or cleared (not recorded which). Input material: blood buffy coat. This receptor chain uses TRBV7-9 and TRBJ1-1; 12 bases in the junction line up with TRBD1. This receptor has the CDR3 CASSEGQGATEAFF. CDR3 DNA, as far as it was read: TGTGCCAGCAGCGAGGGACAGGGGGCGACTGAA. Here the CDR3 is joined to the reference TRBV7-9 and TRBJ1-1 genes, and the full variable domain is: DTGVSQNPRHKITKRGQNVTFRCDPISEHNRLYWYRQTLGQGPEFLTYFQNEAQLEKSRLLSDRFSAERPKGSFSTLEIQRTEQGDSAMYLCASSEGQGATEAFFGQGTRLTVV.